This TCR beta chain was profiled in a study of CD8+CD57+ T cells in acquired aplastic anemia. Study as a whole: Across the sorted CD4+ and CD8+ cells, DNA amounts averaged roughly 3 ug. Some 9.9 million reads, on average, were obtained for CD4+ cells from healthy donors. Study-wide results and limits: Both patients and controls carried the same twenty-nine CD8+ CDR3 sequences. In CD8+ cells, Simpson's diversity showed no significant difference between patients and controls.

Regarding this clonotype: Its cognate antigen is unknown. Germline is not matched at one junction end, which may reflect a read error.

This CDR3 has 13 residues. CDR1 is SEHNR, CDR2 FQNEAQ, per germline (reference sequence). Genomic DNA served as template for TCR beta VDJ and CDR3 profiling. TCRdb re-derived calls from the reads in MiXCR, one entry per CDR3 protein. The table records around 400,000 distinct CDR3 sequences, 65% to 80% of them present only once. The TCR sequence derives from a human donor in good health, serving as a control. Sequencing was done on a sample of sorted CD4+, CD8+, or CD8+CD57+ T cells (not recorded which) from PBMCs. The chain is built from TRBV7-9 and TRBJ1-1; D might be TRBD1 (6 bases). The CDR3 region is CASTTGRSTEALF. The CDR3 DNA reads TGTGCCAGCACAACAGGGCGGTCGACTGAAGCTCTCTTT.